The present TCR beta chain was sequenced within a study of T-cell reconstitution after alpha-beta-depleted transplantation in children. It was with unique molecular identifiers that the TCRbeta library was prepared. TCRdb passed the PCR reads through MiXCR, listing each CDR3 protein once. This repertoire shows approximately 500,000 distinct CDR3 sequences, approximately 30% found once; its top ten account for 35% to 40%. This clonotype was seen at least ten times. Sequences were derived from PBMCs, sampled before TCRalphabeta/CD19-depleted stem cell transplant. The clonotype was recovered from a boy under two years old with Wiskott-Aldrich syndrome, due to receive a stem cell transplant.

This chain's CDR3 is CASSPGTGGYNEQFF. DNA of the CDR3: TGTGCCAGCTCACCAGGGACAGGGGGCTACAATGAGCAGTTCTTC. The chain links TRBV18 to TRBJ2-1; 11 nucleotides agree with TRBD1. This CDR3 contains 15 residues. Germline CDR1 is KGHSH and CDR2 is LQKENI. J was trimmed by 3 bases and V by 2 bases; bases with no gene match: 0.